The sequence of this TCR beta chain was determined in a study of Ad26.COV2.S vaccination and SARS-CoV-2 variants. About this clone: This CDR3 is also generated by other DNA sequences in the sample.

Trimming left V 2 bases short and J 2 bases short, with 7 bases between. CDR3 size: 13 residues. Looked up from germline, CDR1 is SGHRS and CDR2 is YFSETQ. Documented treatment: 15 to 20 received Ad26.COV2.S at low or high dose, single or two shots; about 5 received placebo; per-sample allocation not given. Specimens were obtained on day 63 following the first vaccine or placebo injection. The repertoire was sequenced with immunoSEQ multiplex PCR; TCRdb's copy has only in-frame clones and lacks some. The sample has roughly 680,000 clones; about 90% are singletons. The sequences come from peripheral blood, collected in a trial of Ad26.COV2.S vaccine versus placebo. The sequence was obtained from a person aged 18-60 years who received the Ad26.COV2.S COVID-19 vaccine or a placebo. This sequence joins TRBV5-1 and TRBJ2-5; D remains unclear. DNA of the CDR3: TGCGCCAGCAGCTTAGGGATACAAGAGACCCAGTACTTC. The encoded protein is CASSLGIQETQYF.